A single T cell receptor beta chain is shown here with its context. No antigen is known for it. No much larger clonotype is one base removed from it; base qualities were not supplied. The sample is drawn from a study of T cell responses to AZD1222 COVID-19 vaccine (dated by TCRdb to the early 2020s). Describing the broader study: AZD1222 recipients given second doses at about 4 weeks or at about 12 weeks were pooled, since spike-specific TCR depth and breadth were not found to differ between the two schedules. Trial participants were enrolled by age into subgroups of 18-55, 56-69 and 70-plus years, and roughly 150, 30 and 60 TCR-sequenced participants, respectively, were included in these subgroups. TCR sequencing covered more than 230 trial participants: 200 to 220 given two doses of AZD1222 and around 26 given two doses of MenACWY control vaccine. What the authors observed across the whole study: Conclusions about previously exposed vaccinees are limited, since just 6 or 7 AZD1222 recipients were seropositive for SARS-CoV-2 at baseline. Because no day 14 peak-response samples were available, the repertoires could be characterized only after the peak T cell response. The whole spike protein was spanned by vaccine-associated CD4 TCRs, and dominant responses were seen in regions 160-218 and 743-854. In the small 56-69-year group, the increase in depth fell short of significance, most likely because of low power. After two AZD1222 doses, both the breadth and the depth of spike-specific TCRs were significantly higher than at day 0 and than in MenACWY recipients. Reportedly, close to half of the unique spike-specific TCRs recognized epitopes lying outside the regions that are mutated in the B.1.351 and B.1.1.7 variants. Most participants were white British and females outnumbered males, and the authors suggested that clonal diversity may have been underestimated.

The CDR3 regions of human TCRbeta chains were analyzed by immunosequencing. Processing in the source paper ran as follows. TCRs in the repertoires were compared against a reference library of SARS-CoV-2-specific TCRs that had been generated with the MIRA antigen-specificity platform. Breadth was defined as the fraction of unique TCRs that were SARS-CoV-2-associated. Depth was defined as the fraction of total T cells that were SARS-CoV-2-associated. Using the MIRA data, each spike-specific TCR was assigned both to the spike region to which the TCR was reactive and to a CD4 or CD8 class. Log10-transformed breadth and depth values were compared by one-way ANOVA with Sidak's multiple comparisons tests. TCRdb provides this immuneACCESS table in a form limited to in-frame rearrangements. Some clones are lacking; in checked studies, under half of them reflect an unresolved V gene, and why the rest are absent is not known. V and J calls and clone size are those listed in that table; D and trimming were worked out from the DNA. For this sample there are approximately 110,000 clones; around 88% appear just once. The top ten constitute about 5% of the sample.

The time point label here, explained by the study, means: baseline before first vaccination. Vaccinee samples came from UK trials COV001 and COV002, including a single-blind randomized controlled phase 2/3 trial of AZD1222 (ChAdOx1 nCoV-19) in healthy adults. For TCRbeta chain sequencing, PBMC samples from trial participants were taken at day 0 and at day 28 after the second dose. This TCR was sampled from an adult in good health. Material: peripheral blood, obtained on day 0 of AZD1222 vaccination.

The bases read TGTGCCAGTAGTCGGGGGCAGGCCACTGAAGCTTTCTTT. This translates into CASSRGQATEAFF. This chain joins TRBV19 to TRBJ1-1; TRBD1 might be the D gene, on 6 matching bases. Taken from the germline V gene (reference sequence), the CDR1 and CDR2 loops are LNHDA and SQIVND. V is pared back by 5 bases and J by 4 bases, with 11 bases lying between the germline termini. The CDR3 spans 13 residues, from the cysteine through the phenylalanine. The only DNA kept is the CDR3, 39 bases in frame from the first base.